The text below deals with one T cell receptor beta chain. The clone's antigen remains unknown. At one boundary the junction diverges from the germline segment, which might be a read error. Gene names and germline sequences refer to the mouse in this case. With the read ending 1 residue before the CDR3 end, the germline J gene is used to fill in that end. The data stem from a study of tissue T cells after allogeneic stem cell transplantation (dated by TCRdb to between 2020 and 2023). With respect to the entire study: The study profiled TCR beta repertoires in many tissues obtained from research autopsies of patients with and without GVHD, and also in mouse models of GVHD. The human arm was conducted as a prospective observational study, and neither blinding nor randomization was performed.

The research as a whole found: A small and clinically heterogeneous patient cohort was studied, and sampling depth was acknowledged as a limitation. Within patients, how anatomically similar tissues were was a major factor shaping TCR repertoire composition, regardless of disease or transplant status. Which tissue TCRs were alloreactive or antigen-specific was not determined in the study, and some of the clones might have been host cells that persisted. Blood and spleen T cells captured only a limited portion of the TCR repertoire detected in tissues, in both patients and mice. Few T cell clones were found to be shared across patients, but shared repertoire signatures across patients were revealed in a tissue-specific fashion by motif-based clustering.

The method behind the library was the immunoSEQ multiplex PCR assay. TCRbeta CDR3 sequencing was done by Adaptive Biotechnologies at survey depth, reporting CDR3 sequences, V/J genes, productive frequency and template counts. TCR beta CDR3 regions were amplified from genomic DNA rather than RNA. On the authors' methods: Pairwise repertoire overlap between tissues was quantified with Jensen-Shannon divergence, where 1 means complete divergence and 0 identical. Tissues were clustered by single-linkage agglomerative hierarchical clustering of pairwise JSD values and displayed as dendrograms. GLIPH2 was applied to all patient samples using simulation_depth 1000, kmer_min_depth 3, and cdr3_length_cutoff 8, and only groups with more than two unique CDR3s were retained. A standardized tissue-overlap score extrapolated Jaccard GLIPH-group overlap across patients to a standard repertoire size of 1000 clones. To look at how diversity was associated with clinical or experimental variables, linear mixed-effect models were used, with tissue treated as a fixed effect and individual treated as a random effect. The table was pulled from immuneACCESS by TCRdb, which kept in-frame rearrangements only. Such tables lose some clones; where checked, under half of the loss comes from unresolved V genes, and the rest has no known cause. V and J calls and clone size are given by that table; D and trimming were obtained from the DNA. The sample includes fewer than 3,500 clones, with 45% observed a single time. The ten largest make up approximately 28% of the sample.

Taken with the paper, the label for time point translates to: mouse harvest day 14 after allogeneic transplant. Mouse grafts consisting of 10^7 T-cell-depleted bone marrow cells combined with 10^6 splenic CD5+ T cells were administered by tail vein injection. GVHD in mice was modeled with a major MHC-mismatch B6 (H2b) into BALB/c (H2d) model, and tissues were profiled at day 7 or 14. On day 7 or 14 post-transplant, mouse tissues and retro-orbital blood were harvested with separate sterile tools for each animal, and livers were flushed before harvest. Before genomic DNA isolation with the DNeasy Blood & Tissue Kit, mouse tissues were minced with razor blades in buffered saline. From the cysteine through the phenylalanine, the CDR3 covers 15 amino acids. The DNA covers only part of the CDR3, 42 bases in frame from base 1. The germline V gene sets CDR1 to MSHET and CDR2 to SYDVDS.

The sequence came from a female BALB/c mouse given C57BL/6 T cells with graft-versus-host disease after an allogeneic hematopoietic cell transplant. The sequenced sample was lymph node tissue. The chain employs TRBV29 and TRBJ2-5; the best D guess is TRBD1, with 5 bases matching. The CDR3 region has the sequence CASSPPGFNQHTQYF. CDR3 DNA, as far as it was read: TGCGCTAGCAGTCCCCCAGGGTTTAACCAACACACCCAGTAC.